These 16 T cell receptor beta chains share one sample of origin, sequenced in a study of OX40 agonist ivuxolimab in advanced cancers. TCRdb keeps only in-frame clones here, not all; method: immunoSEQ multiplex PCR. There are over 55,000 clones in the sample; 70% to 85% occur only once, and 1.5% to 2% lies in the top ten. The sample in question was CD4+ or CD8+ T cells sorted from blood, obtained in a trial of the OX40 agonist ivuxolimab. These TCRs come from an adult with an advanced solid tumor such as melanoma, head and neck, liver or kidney cancer.

The V and J genes are TRBV7-8 and TRBJ1-2; the match to TRBD1 covers 8 bases. CDR1 is SGHVS, CDR2 FQNEAQ, per germline. V was clipped by 5 bases and J by 9 bases; unmatched bases: 8. CDR3 size: 13 residues. The CDR3 spells CASSPRTGLSYTF. Written as DNA, the CDR3 is TGTGCCAGCAGCCCGAGGACAGGGCTTAGCTACACCTTC.

The chain is built from TRBV9 and TRBJ1-3; D uncertain. Trimming left V 4 bases short and J 4 bases short, with 12 bases between. From germline, CDR1 is SGDLS and CDR2 YYNGEE. The CDR3 totals 14 residues. CDR3 region: CASSPTGPGNTIYF. CDR3 nucleotides: TGTGCCAGCAGCCCCACTGGGCCCGGAAACACCATATATTTT.

Concerning this clone itself: The same CDR3 can be traced to other DNA sequences in this sample. The gene calls are TRBV30 and TRBJ1-2; 8 nucleotides match TRBD1. This CDR3 contains 13 residues. V was pared by 0 bases and J by 8 bases, with 5 bases of the junction left unmatched. Germline V lookup: CDR1 GTSNPN, CDR2 SVGIG (reference sequence). CDR3 coding DNA: TGTGCCTGGAGTGTTCAGGGGGCGCGGGGCTACACCTTC. It specifies CAWSVQGARGYTF.

CDR3 bases: TGTGCCAGCAGCCTATCGACGGGACCCTACGAGCAGTACTTC. Its translation: CASSLSTGPYEQYF. The rearrangement uses TRBV7-2 and TRBJ2-7; D tentatively reads TRBD1 or TRBD2 (5 bases each). The germline CDR1 and CDR2 sequences are SGHTA and FQGNSA. The CDR3 is 14 amino acids. V was pared by 5 bases and J by 2 bases, with 13 bases between.

The gene calls are TRBV7-2 and TRBJ2-7, with a weak D call TRBD1 (5 bases). Germline CDR1 SGHTA, CDR2 FQGNSA. This CDR3 has 17 residues. The V end lost 5 bases, the J end lost 5 bases, and 25 bases lay between the germline ends. CDR3 sequence (DNA): TGTGCCAGCAGCATACAGGTGTCGGGTGGTCGCGTCCACGAGCAGTACTTC. This gives the protein CASSIQVSGGRVHEQYF.

The chain employs TRBV7-9 and TRBJ1-2; 8 bases match TRBD1. J was trimmed by 7 bases and V by 4 bases; bases with no gene match: 8. CDR1 is SEHNR and CDR2 is FQNEAQ in the germline V gene (reference sequence). CDR3 length: 14 residues. The chain's CDR3 is CASSSRGPAGGYTF. The CDR3 DNA follows: TGTGCCAGCAGCTCCAGGGGGCCGGCGGGTGGCTACACCTTC. The whole variable domain, filled in from reference TRBV7-9 and TRBJ1-2, reads DTGVSQNPRHKITKRGQNVTFRCDPISEHNRLYWYRQTLGQGPEFLTYFQNEAQLEKSRLLSDRFSAERPKGSFSTLEIQRTEQGDSAMYLCASSSRGPAGGYTFGSGTRLTVV.

Worth noting for this clone: At one end, the junction sequence differs from germline, possibly due to a read error. The rearrangement uses TRBV9 and TRBJ2-3; D possibly corresponds to TRBD2 (6 bases). The CDR3 sequence is 15 residues long. Germline CDR1 and CDR2: SGDLS and YYNGEE. CDR3 nucleotide sequence: TGTGCCACCAGCGTACCGGACTATTCCACACATACGCAGTATTTT. It yields the protein CATSVPDYSTHTQYF.

This chain connects TRBV27 to TRBJ2-6, with D unresolved. Germline loops: CDR1 MNHEY, CDR2 SMNVEV (reference sequence). The CDR3 has 15 amino acids. V was clipped by 2 bases and J by 3 bases, with 8 bases between them. DNA of the CDR3: TGTGCCAGCAGTTTACTAGGGAATGGGGCCAACGTCCTGACTTTC. Translation gives CASSLLGNGANVLTF.

V and J are TRBV2 and TRBJ2-2; the D gene is possibly TRBD1 (5 bases). CDR3 length: 13 residues. Deletions cut 9 bases from V and 1 base from J, with 9 bases between. Germline V gene lookup returns CDR1 SNHLY and CDR2 FYNNEI. The CDR3: CASTRENTGELFF. As DNA, the CDR3 is TGTGCCAGTACCAGGGAGAACACCGGGGAGCTGTTTTTT.

The CDR3 loop reads CASSLRQGANEQFF. For the CDR3, the DNA is TGTGCCAGCAGCTTACGACAGGGGGCGAATGAGCAGTTCTTC. The rearrangement joins TRBV7-3 to TRBJ2-1; 10 nucleotides agree with TRBD1. V gave up 2 bases and J gave up 7 bases; unmatched junction bases: 2. The CDR3 is 14 amino acids. Germline V gives CDR1 SGHTA, CDR2 FQGTGA.

The V and J genes are TRBV19 and TRBJ2-7, with 7 positions matching TRBD1. The germline gives CDR1 LNHDA, CDR2 SQIVND (reference sequence). The CDR3 has 15 amino acids. V gave up 1 base and J gave up 5 bases; unmatched junction bases: 8. CDR3 nucleotides: TGTGCCAGTAGTATAGTGGGGACAGCTGATAACGAGCAGTACTTC. This encodes CASSIVGTADNEQYF.

V usage is TRBV19 and J usage is TRBJ1-3; the D is unclear. CDR1 and CDR2 from the germline V gene are LNHDA and SQIVND (reference sequence). Trimming shortened V by 6 bases and J by 0 bases, and 6 bases separated the two germline ends. CDR3 length: 13 residues. The CDR3 sequence: CASRLDSGNTIYF. CDR3 bases: TGTGCCAGTAGATTAGACTCTGGAAACACCATATATTTT.

As concerns this clone: Compared with germline, one end of the junction differs, possibly owing to a read error. The chain carries TRBV15 and TRBJ1-5; the D is unclear. Per germline, CDR1 LNHNV and CDR2 YYDKDF (reference sequence). This CDR3 contains 13 residues. The CDR3, as DNA: TGTGCCACCTCCGGTAATAGCAATCAGCCCCGGCATTTT. This translates into CATSGNSNQPRHF.

The V call is TRBV9, the J call TRBJ2-3; 9 nucleotides line up with TRBD1. This CDR3 region has 14 residues. Germline V gene data show CDR1 as SGDLS and CDR2 as YYNGEE. V gave up 4 bases and J gave up 5 bases; unmatched junction bases: 5. This chain's CDR3 is CASSLTGGQDTQYF. In nucleotides, the CDR3 is TGTGCCAGCAGCCTAACAGGGGGCCAAGATACGCAGTATTTT. Based on the CDR3 plus reference TRBV9 and TRBJ2-3, the full variable domain is DSGVTQTPKHLITATGQRVTLRCSPRSGDLSVYWYQQSLDQGLQFLIQYYNGEERAKGNILERFSAQQFPDLHSELNLSSLELGDSALYFCASSLTGGQDTQYFGPGTRLTVL.

The rearrangement joins TRBV5-1 to TRBJ1-3; D is uncertain. The germline V and J ends were trimmed by 0 bases and 3 bases, with 7 bases remaining between them. CDR3 length: 14 residues. Germline V gene sequence: CDR1 SGHRS, CDR2 YFSETQ. For the CDR3, the DNA is TGCGCCAGCAGCTTGGAACTGAGTGGAAACACCATATATTTT. It encodes CASSLELSGNTIYF.

CDR3 coding DNA: TGTGCCATCAGTGACCGAACTGGCGGGGAGCTGTTTTTT. This encodes CAISDRTGGELFF. The V gene is TRBV10-3, the J gene TRBJ2-2; D remains ambiguous. Trimming took 3 bases from V and 7 from J, leaving 9 bases between them. The CDR3 spans 13 residues. Looked up from germline, CDR1 is ENHRY and CDR2 is SYGVKD.